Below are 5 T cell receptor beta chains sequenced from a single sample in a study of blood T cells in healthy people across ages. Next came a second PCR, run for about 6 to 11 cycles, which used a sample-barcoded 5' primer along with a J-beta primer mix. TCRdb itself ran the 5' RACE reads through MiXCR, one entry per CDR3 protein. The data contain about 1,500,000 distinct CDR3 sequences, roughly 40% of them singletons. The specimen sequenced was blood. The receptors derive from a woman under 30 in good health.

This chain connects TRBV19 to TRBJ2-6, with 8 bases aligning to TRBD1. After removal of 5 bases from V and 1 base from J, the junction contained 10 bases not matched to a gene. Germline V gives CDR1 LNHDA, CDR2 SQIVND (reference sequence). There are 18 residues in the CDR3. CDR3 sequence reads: CASSGQTGVDSGANVLTF. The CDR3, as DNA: TGTGCCAGTAGTGGCCAGACAGGGGTCGATTCTGGGGCCAACGTCCTGACTTTC.

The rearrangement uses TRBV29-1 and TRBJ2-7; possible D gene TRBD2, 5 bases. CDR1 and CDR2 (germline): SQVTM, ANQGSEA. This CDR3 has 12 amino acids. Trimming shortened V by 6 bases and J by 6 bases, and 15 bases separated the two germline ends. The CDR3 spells CSVEKEAAEQYF. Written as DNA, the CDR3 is TGCAGCGTAGAAAAGGAAGCGGCCGAGCAGTACTTC.

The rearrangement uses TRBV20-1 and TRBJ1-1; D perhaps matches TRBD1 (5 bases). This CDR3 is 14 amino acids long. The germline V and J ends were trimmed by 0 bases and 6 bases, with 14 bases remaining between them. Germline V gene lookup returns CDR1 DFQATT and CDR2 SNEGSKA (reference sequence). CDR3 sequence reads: CSARESRGEAEAFF. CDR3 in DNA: TGCAGTGCTAGAGAGTCGAGGGGTGAAGCTGAAGCTTTCTTT.

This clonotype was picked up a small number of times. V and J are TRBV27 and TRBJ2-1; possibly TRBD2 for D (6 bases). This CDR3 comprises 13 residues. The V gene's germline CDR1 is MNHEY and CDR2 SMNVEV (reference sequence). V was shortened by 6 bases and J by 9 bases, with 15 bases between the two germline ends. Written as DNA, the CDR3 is TGTGCCAGCAGGAGGACGGGGGTGGGTGAGCAGTTCTTC. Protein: CASRRTGVGEQFF.

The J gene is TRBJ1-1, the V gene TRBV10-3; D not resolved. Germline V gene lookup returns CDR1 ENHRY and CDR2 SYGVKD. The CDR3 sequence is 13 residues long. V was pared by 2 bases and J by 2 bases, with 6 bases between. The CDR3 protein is CAISEDFNTEAFF. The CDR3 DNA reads TGTGCCATCAGTGAGGACTTTAACACTGAAGCTTTCTTT.